What follows is one T cell receptor beta chain and its context. The sample belongs to a study of blood T cell repertoires in COVID-19. Whole-study context: T cells, B-cell-depleted T cells, or PBMCs supplied cDNA or gDNA.

Germline CDR1 reads SGHDT; CDR2 reads YYEEEE. Trimming took 1 base from V and 0 from J; bases not matched to a gene: 10. The CDR3 loop spans 18 amino acids. Per the original methods: Reference gene primer amplification gave estimated nucleated cell counts. Method: immunoSEQ multiplex PCR; TCRdb's copy keeps in-frame clones and lacks some. The DNA gave D and trimming, while V, J and clone size come from that table. The sample yields around 72,000 clones, roughly 76% seen once. The sample taken for sequencing was peripheral blood. The sequence was obtained from a woman in her 70s with acute or convalescent COVID-19. This chain links TRBV5-6 with TRBJ2-1; 7 bases fit TRBD2. CDR3 DNA sequence: TGTGCCAGCAGCTTGTTGCGTGGCGGGAGTAGCTCCTACAATGAGCAGTTCTTC. Protein sequence: CASSLLRGGSSSYNEQFF.